At least ten counts were recorded for the clone carrying this TCR beta chain. The source of the sample is a study of T cells in Graves' hyperthyroidism and ophthalmopathy. Germline-derived CDR1 and CDR2 are MDHEN and SYDVKM. The CDR3 has 15 residues. J lost 6 bases, V lost 6 bases, and 6 bases had no gene match. Amplification of TCR beta CDR3 regions used RNA as the template. First-round RT-PCR of the TCR CDR3 relied on the HTBI primer set. Each CDR3 protein gets one entry after TCRdb re-called the multiplex PCR reads with MiXCR. The sample holds approximately 600,000 distinct CDR3 sequences, 14% seen once.

J is TRBJ1-5 and V is TRBV28; 12 bases agree with TRBD1. This clonotype was obtained from a woman aged 18-29 years with Graves' ophthalmopathy. Sample: blood. DNA of the CDR3: TGTGCCAGCAGGGGGGGGACAGGGGGCAGTCAGCCCCAGCATTTT. It codes for CASRGGTGGSQPQHF.